The rows below give T cell receptor beta chains drawn from one sample of a study of regulatory T cells in long-lasting Graves disease. TCRdb re-derived calls from the multiplex PCR reads in MiXCR, one entry per CDR3 protein. The table lists approximately 350,000 distinct CDR3 sequences, about 16% of them singletons, with around 20% in the top ten. These sequences were also reported in another study, on T cells in Graves' hyperthyroidism and ophthalmopathy.

The material was peripheral blood mononuclear cells (PBMCs), obtained at new diagnosis, from a patient treated with antithyroid drugs. These receptors originate from a woman aged 18-30 years with Graves disease. The conserved cysteine and the conserved F or W are not part of the CDR3 here.

v_call: TRBV20-1
j_call: TRBJ2-3
cdr3_aa: SARDLRLFTDTQY

v_call: TRBV20-1
j_call: TRBJ1-2
cdr3_aa: SAPWGIYGYT

v_call: TRBV5-1
j_call: TRBJ2-1
cdr3_aa: ASGPRQGGYNEQF

v_call: TRBV3-1
j_call: TRBJ2-3
cdr3_aa: ASSPTSGESDTQY

v_call: TRBV20-1
j_call: TRBJ2-5
cdr3_aa: SAGGYGGARETQY

v_call: TRBV28
j_call: TRBJ1-2
cdr3_aa: ASSETGFEVGYT

v_call: TRBV20-1
j_call: TRBJ2-1
cdr3_aa: SARDARLAINEQF

v_call: TRBV12-3/TRBV12-4
j_call: TRBJ2-5
cdr3_aa: ASSLRRGETQY

v_call: TRBV12-5
j_call: TRBJ1-5
cdr3_aa: ASGTGGNQPQH

v_call: TRBV6-1
j_call: TRBJ1-4
cdr3_aa: ASRGGRSEKLF

v_call: TRBV6-5
j_call: TRBJ2-1
cdr3_aa: ASSYSGPYNEQF

v_call: TRBV3-1
j_call: TRBJ1-2
cdr3_aa: ASSQVEPFYGYT

v_call: TRBV12-3/TRBV12-4
j_call: TRBJ1-1
cdr3_aa: ASSLLYTEAF

v_call: TRBV7-6
j_call: TRBJ2-7
cdr3_aa: ASSFGGGPVEQY

v_call: TRBV29-1
j_call: TRBJ2-5
cdr3_aa: SVGGQETQY

v_call: TRBV30
j_call: TRBJ1-1
cdr3_aa: AWEDREGKAF

v_call: TRBV6-2/TRBV6-3
j_call: TRBJ2-3
cdr3_aa: ASSALAGGASTDTQY

v_call: TRBV7-3
j_call: .
cdr3_aa: ASSPSTGVGAF

v_call: TRBV20-1
j_call: TRBJ2-2
cdr3_aa: SAMGQPNTGELF

v_call: TRBV30
j_call: TRBJ2-7
cdr3_aa: AWSPRQGRPYEQY

v_call: TRBV19
j_call: TRBJ2-5
cdr3_aa: ASSIEASGQETQY

v_call: TRBV6-1
j_call: TRBJ1-1
cdr3_aa: AAGVGWNTEAF

v_call: TRBV6-1
j_call: TRBJ2-1
cdr3_aa: ASSDREGIPTSYNEQF

v_call: TRBV13
j_call: TRBJ2-1
cdr3_aa: ASSKDRGSYNEQF

v_call: TRBV20-1
j_call: TRBJ2-5
cdr3_aa: SAKGEETQY

v_call: TRBV2
j_call: TRBJ1-2
cdr3_aa: ASSVGGGPNYGYT

v_call: TRBV3-1
j_call: TRBJ1-2
cdr3_aa: ASSQDVGGGGYGYT

v_call: TRBV29-1
j_call: TRBJ2-7
cdr3_aa: SASGTGHNEQY